The 24 T cell receptor beta chains listed next were all sequenced from one sample in a study of control samples from healthy donors and cancer patients. Sequencing was performed with immunoSEQ multiplex PCR; in TCRdb, only in-frame clones are kept and a portion is missing. This table has 50,000 to 65,000 clones, approximately 90% appearing once. The sample consisted of PBMCs. Receptors originate from a man younger than 40 with colorectal cancer.

The chain combines TRBV10-3 with TRBJ1-2; 9 nucleotides match TRBD1. The trim removed 8 bases at V and 8 bases at J, leaving 12 bases unmatched. The CDR3 consists of 14 residues. Per the germline V gene, CDR1 is ENHRY and CDR2 is SYGVKD. The CDR3 DNA follows: TGTGCCATCTCAGGGGGACAGGGAAGCGTCGGCTACACCTTC. Protein: CAISGGQGSVGYTF.

The CDR3 reads CASSLGRGARFF. CDR3 in DNA: TGTGCCAGCAGCTTGGGGCGGGGGGCCCGGTTCTTC. The chain employs TRBV5-8 and TRBJ2-1; 8 nucleotides match TRBD2. Germline CDR1 is SGHTS and CDR2 is YDEGEE. CDR3 length equals 12 residues. J gave up 15 bases and V 0 bases, and 5 bases lay outside the gene matches. Together with reference TRBV5-8 and TRBJ2-1, the CDR3 gives the full variable domain: EAGVTQSPTHLIKTRGQQATLRCSPISGHTSVYWYQQALGLGLQFLLWYDEGEERNRGNFPPRFSGRQFPNYSSELNVNALELEDSALYLCASSLGRGARFFGPGTRLTVL.

The CDR3 bases are TGCGCCAGCAGCCAAGTCGAGACAGGGGAGGAAAAACTGTTTTTT. Its protein product is CASSQVETGEEKLFF. The V and J genes are TRBV4-1 and TRBJ1-4; 8 bases are a match to TRBD1. This CDR3 comprises 15 residues. The trim removed 1 base at V and 8 bases at J, leaving 6 bases unmatched. Per germline, CDR1 MGHRA and CDR2 YSYEKL.

As concerns this clone: Sequence at one end of the junction differs from germline and may be a read error. V gene TRBV6-6 combines with J gene TRBJ2-7; D tentatively fits TRBD1 or TRBD2 (6 bases each). There are 11 residues in the CDR3. Germline CDR1 and CDR2: MNHNY and SVGAGI (reference sequence). Written as DNA, the CDR3 is TGTGCCAGCGGCCCGCGGGACAAGCCGCACTTC. The encoded protein is CASGPRDKPHF.

The V and J genes are TRBV2 and TRBJ1-5; tentatively, D is TRBD1 (6 bases). V shed 9 bases and J shed 4 bases, with 22 bases lying between them. Germline assignment: CDR1 SNHLY and CDR2 FYNNEI. The CDR3 totals 16 residues. CDR3 region: CARFCKGGHTNQPQHF. The DNA of the CDR3 is TGTGCCAGATTTTGTAAGGGGGGCCACACTAATCAGCCCCAGCATTTT.

The chain has TRBV7-2 and TRBJ2-7; the D is unclear. Trimming left V 1 base short and J 5 bases short, with 15 bases between. This CDR3 spans 15 amino acids. Germline assignment: CDR1 SGHTA and CDR2 FQGNSA. The CDR3 loop is CASSLELSRSHEQYF. The CDR3 region has the DNA TGTGCCAGCAGCTTAGAATTGTCCCGGAGCCACGAGCAGTACTTC.

This chain connects TRBV25-1 to TRBJ2-5; D not certain. Germline values: CDR1 MGHDK, CDR2 SYGVNS. Between the trimmed V and J ends, which lost 1 base and 5 bases, there was a span of 8 bases. This CDR3 spans 13 amino acids. The DNA for the CDR3 is TGTGCCAGCAGTGAATCGACACCCGAGACCCAGTACTTC. This gives the protein CASSESTPETQYF. Supplemented by reference TRBV25-1 and TRBJ2-5, the full variable domain reads EADIYQTPRYLVIGTGKKITLECSQTMGHDKMYWYQQDPGMELHLIHYSYGVNSTEKGDLSSESTVSRIRTEHFPLTLESARPSHTSQYLCASSESTPETQYFGPGTRLLVL.

CDR3 sequence reads: CASSEGSSAPVQYF. CDR3 bases: TGTGCCAGCAGTGAAGGTAGTTCGGCCCCAGTTCAGTACTTC. V usage is TRBV6-1 and J usage is TRBJ2-7; unclear D gene. Germline lookup yields CDR1 MNHNS and CDR2 SASEGT. The V end lost 1 base, the J end lost 10 bases, and 17 bases lay between the germline ends. The CDR3 has 14 amino acids.

V gene TRBV12-3 or TRBV12-4 combines with J gene TRBJ1-3; D gene ambiguous. With 7 bases removed from V and 9 bases from J, the gap between germline ends came to 10 bases. The CDR3 consists of 11 residues. The CDR3, as DNA: TGTGCCAGCATGGGTGGACGCACCATATATTTT. This gives the protein CASMGGRTIYF.

This chain uses TRBV5-6 with TRBJ1-1; 7 nucleotides align to TRBD1. This CDR3 has 14 residues. Germline CDR1 is SGHDT and CDR2 is YYEEEE. V lost 0 bases and J lost 7; bases outside the gene matches: 6. The CDR3 DNA sequence: TGTGCCAGCAGCTTGGGACAGGGACTAGGTGAAGCTTTCTTT. It translates to CASSLGQGLGEAFF.

The chain has TRBV7-2 and TRBJ2-6; TRBD1 aligns across 7 bases. CDR1 and CDR2 (germline): SGHTA, FQGNSA. This CDR3 contains 18 residues. With 7 bases clipped from V and 5 bases from J, the junction kept 17 bases outside the gene matches. The CDR3 loop reads CASTSVPTTGSRANVLTF. The CDR3 DNA reads as TGTGCCAGCACCTCCGTCCCCACGACAGGGAGTCGGGCCAACGTCCTGACTTTC.

The chain recombines TRBV5-6 with TRBJ2-1, with 11 bases that match TRBD1. Germline CDR1 SGHDT, CDR2 YYEEEE. The J segment lost 6 bases and the V segment lost 3 bases, leaving 2 bases of the junction unmatched. The CDR3 is 14 amino acids. CDR3: CASSWDRGVNEQFF. The CDR3 nucleotides are TGTGCCAGCAGCTGGGACAGGGGGGTCAATGAGCAGTTCTTC. Looking up the rest from reference TRBV5-6 and TRBJ2-1 gives the full variable domain: DAGVTQSPTHLIKTRGQQVTLRCSPKSGHDTVSWYQQALGQGPQFIFQYYEEEERQRGNFPDRFSGHQFPNYSSELNVNALLLGDSALYLCASSWDRGVNEQFFGPGTRLTVL.

The chain recombines TRBV7-2 with TRBJ1-1; D ambiguous. The CDR3 sequence is 13 residues long. Germline V gives CDR1 SGHTA, CDR2 FQGNSA. Trimming left V 5 bases short and J 8 bases short, with 15 bases between. CDR3 DNA sequence: TGTGCCAGCAGCCCCATAGGACTAACCGAAGCTTTCTTT. Protein product: CASSPIGLTEAFF.

V and J are TRBV3-1 (or the pseudogene TRBV3-2) and TRBJ1-1; D is undetermined. Germline V gene data show CDR1 as LGHDT and CDR2 as YNNKEL (reference sequence). CDR3 length equals 13 residues. The V end was cut by 2 bases, the J end by 4 bases, with 8 bases between. CDR3 sequence (DNA): TGTGCCAGCAGCCAATCCGGGGTCACTGAAGCTTTCTTT. Translated, it gives CASSQSGVTEAFF.

The chain recombines TRBV6-6 with TRBJ2-2; 7 positions agree with TRBD1. Germline V CDR1 and CDR2: MNHNY, SVGAGI (reference sequence). Unmatched junction bases numbered 5, after V lost 0 bases and J lost 4 bases. The CDR3 is 16 amino acids. CDR3 amino acids: CASSYSTGAGTGELFF. Here the CDR3 DNA reads TGTGCCAGCAGTTACTCAACAGGGGCGGGCACCGGGGAGCTGTTTTTT.

The chain is built from TRBV3-1 (or the pseudogene TRBV3-2) and TRBJ2-7; 8 nucleotides align to TRBD1. This CDR3 is built from 14 residues. J gave up 3 bases and V 4 bases, and 5 bases lay outside the gene matches. Germline V gives CDR1 LGHDT, CDR2 YNNKEL (reference sequence). The CDR3 DNA is TGTGCCAGCAGCCCAGGACAGGGTAGCTACGAGCAGTACGTC. Translating it yields CASSPGQGSYEQYV.

This rearrangement joins TRBV5-4 to TRBJ1-2; D remains unclear. Between the trimmed V and J ends, which lost 0 bases and 2 bases, there was a span of 8 bases. The length of the CDR3 is 14 residues. The germline V gene has CDR1 SGHNT and CDR2 YYREEE (reference sequence). CDR3 sequence reads: CASSLAPGNYGYTF. The CDR3 nucleotides are TGTGCCAGCAGCTTGGCCCCGGGCAACTATGGCTACACCTTC. The full variable domain, rest sourced from reference TRBV5-4 and TRBJ1-2, is ETGVTQSPTHLIKTRGQQVTLRCSSQSGHNTVSWYQQALGQGPQFIFQYYREEENGRGNFPPRFSGLQFPNYSSELNVNALELDDSALYLCASSLAPGNYGYTFGSGTRLTVV.

The chain links TRBV3-1 (or the pseudogene TRBV3-2) to TRBJ2-6; perhaps TRBD2 as D (5 bases). Germline V gives CDR1 LGHDT, CDR2 YNNKEL (reference sequence). Trimming left V 1 base short and J 0 bases short, with 19 bases between. This CDR3 has 20 amino acids. CDR3 amino acids: CASSQGLRADDYSGANVLTF. CDR3 DNA: TGTGCCAGCAGCCAAGGATTGAGAGCAGACGACTACTCTGGGGCCAACGTCCTGACTTTC.

The J gene is TRBJ1-2, the V gene TRBV12-3 or TRBV12-4; unclear D gene. CDR3 length: 13 amino acids. Trimming removed 3 bases at V and 4 bases at J, with 9 bases between. The DNA of the CDR3 is TGTGCCAGCAGTTTGGACGGGCTCTATGGCTACACCTTC. It translates to CASSLDGLYGYTF.

The chain joins TRBV6-1 to TRBJ1-4, with TRBD1 matching over 7 bases. Trimming at V came to 5 bases and at J to 0 bases, leaving 9 bases not matched to a gene. CDR3 size: 17 residues. The germline V gene has CDR1 MNHNS and CDR2 SASEGT. The DNA of the CDR3 is TGTGCCAGCAGTAAAGACAGGGACCTAGCAACTAATGAAAAACTGTTTTTT. The encoded protein is CASSKDRDLATNEKLFF.

The V call is TRBV30, the J call TRBJ1-2, with a possible D match to TRBD1 (6 bases). CDR1 is GTSNPN, CDR2 SVGIG, per germline (reference sequence). CDR3 length: 13 amino acids. V lost 3 bases, J lost 7 bases, and 15 bases lay in between. The CDR3 DNA reads as TGTGCCTGGAGGGACCAGGGGAAAATTGGCTACACCTTC. Translation: CAWRDQGKIGYTF. Variable domain in full (rest from reference TRBV30 and TRBJ1-2): SQTIHQWPATLVQPVGSPLSLECTVEGTSNPNLYWYRQAAGRGLQLLFYSVGIGQISSEVPQNLSASRPQDRQFILSSKKLLLSDSGFYLCAWRDQGKIGYTFGSGTRLTVV.

This clone was seen a single time. V is TRBV12-3 or TRBV12-4 and J is TRBJ1-2, with D unclear. V was shortened by 3 bases and J by 2 bases, with 7 bases between the two germline ends. The CDR3 sequence is 13 residues long. CDR3 sequence (DNA): TGTGCCAGCAGTTTGGTCAGAAACTATGGCTACACCTTC. It is translated as CASSLVRNYGYTF.

This chain joins TRBV7-9 and TRBJ1-4; 7 nucleotides align to TRBD1. This CDR3 has 15 amino acids. Germline lookup yields CDR1 SEHNR and CDR2 FQNEAQ (reference sequence). V lost 6 bases and J lost 8; bases outside the gene matches: 12. The CDR3 reads CASRHTGELEEKLFF. The CDR3 DNA is TGTGCCAGCAGGCACACAGGGGAGCTAGAGGAAAAACTGTTTTTT.

This chain links TRBV2 with TRBJ1-2; no firm D call. Trimming took 1 base from V and 0 from J, leaving 9 bases between them. Germline V gene data show CDR1 as SNHLY and CDR2 as FYNNEI. This CDR3 has 15 residues. The CDR3 is CASSEVTLTNYGYTF. The CDR3 nucleotides read TGTGCCAGCAGTGAAGTTACACTAACTAACTATGGCTACACCTTC. The whole variable domain, filled in from reference TRBV2 and TRBJ1-2, reads EPEVTQTPSHQVTQMGQEVILRCVPISNHLYFYWYRQILGQKVEFLVSFYNNEISEKSEIFDDQFSVERPDGSNFTLKIRSTKLEDSAMYFCASSEVTLTNYGYTFGSGTRLTVV.